This entry lists 29 T cell receptor beta chains sequenced from one sample in a study of blood T cell repertoires in COVID-19 (dated by TCRdb to about 2020). The library was generated by the immunoSEQ multiplex PCR assay. The source is immuneACCESS, and TCRdb retained only in-frame sequences with V and J called. Part of the clones is not carried over; for the studies checked, unresolved V genes explain less than half of this, and the remainder is unexplained. Counted in this sample were about 270,000 clones; roughly 84% of them appeared once. The ten largest clones add up to roughly 8.6% of the sample. The specimen sequenced was peripheral blood. These receptors all come from a human donor in a cohort sampled during active COVID-19.

The chain is built from TRBV2 and TRBJ1-1; D may be TRBD1 (6 bases). This CDR3 region has 13 residues. The germline V gene has CDR1 SNHLY and CDR2 FYNNEI. V lost 7 bases to trimming and J lost 6 bases, with 15 bases between them. CDR3 protein: CASTDRIVSEAFF. The CDR3 nucleotides read TGTGCCAGCACGGACAGAATAGTATCTGAAGCTTTCTTT.

V usage is TRBV24-1 and J usage is TRBJ2-3, with D perhaps TRBD1 (5 bases). The V end was cut by 2 bases, the J end by 3 bases, with 14 bases between. The CDR3 totals 16 residues. Germline V gives CDR1 KGHDR, CDR2 SFDVKD. The CDR3, as DNA: TGTGCCACCAGTGATTCCCCAGGGTATGGGACAGATACGCAGTATTTT. It codes for CATSDSPGYGTDTQYF.

V gene TRBV5-1 combines with J gene TRBJ2-1; 7 bases agree with TRBD1. This CDR3 is 16 amino acids long. V lost 4 bases, J lost 1 base, and 8 bases stayed unmatched. The germline V gene has CDR1 SGHRS and CDR2 YFSETQ. In DNA form, the CDR3 reads TGCGCCAGCAGCCCGAACAGGGGCGTTTCCTACAATGAGCAGTTCTTC. It specifies CASSPNRGVSYNEQFF.

The rearrangement joins TRBV7-2 to TRBJ2-1, with 11 positions matching TRBD2. J was trimmed by 12 bases and V by 1 base; bases with no gene match: 8. The CDR3 loop spans 15 amino acids. Germline CDR1 reads SGHTA; CDR2 reads FQGNSA. The DNA for the CDR3 is TGTGCCAGCAGCTTAGTAGGGACTAGCGGCGAACGGCAGTTCTTC. Amino acid sequence: CASSLVGTSGERQFF.

The chain uses TRBV7-6 and TRBJ2-1; 15 bases line up with TRBD2. The CDR3 has 16 residues. The germline V gene has CDR1 SGHVS and CDR2 FNYEAQ. The ends lost 5 bases at V and 6 bases at J; junction bases unmatched: 5. The CDR3 is CASSPGLAGGGNEQFF. For the CDR3, the DNA is TGTGCCAGCAGCCCCGGACTAGCGGGGGGGGGCAATGAGCAGTTCTTC.

V usage is TRBV7-9 and J usage is TRBJ2-2; D gene ambiguous. CDR1 SEHNR and CDR2 FQNEAQ come from the germline V gene (reference sequence). The V end lost 6 bases, the J end lost 0 bases, and 11 bases lay between the germline ends. This CDR3 spans 15 amino acids. This chain's CDR3 is CASRIAASNTGELFF. The CDR3 DNA sequence: TGTGCCAGCAGGATCGCGGCTTCGAACACCGGGGAGCTGTTTTTT.

This chain uses TRBV6-1 with TRBJ2-3; 8 bases fit TRBD2. Germline trimming cut 0 bases from V and 7 bases from J; bases unmatched to any gene: 18. Germline lookup yields CDR1 MNHNS and CDR2 SASEGT. CDR3 size: 19 residues. CDR3 in amino acids: CASSEANLPVQRERNTQYF. Written as DNA, the CDR3 is TGTGCCAGCAGTGAAGCGAACCTTCCGGTCCAGCGGGAGAGGAATACGCAGTATTTT.

The chain employs TRBV5-1 and TRBJ2-1; TRBD1 aligns across 12 bases. Germline lookup yields CDR1 SGHRS and CDR2 YFSETQ. CDR3 length equals 20 residues. V dropped 4 bases and J dropped 2; count of bases not matched to a gene: 16. The CDR3 protein is CASSPRRDRGPQRPYNEQFF. The CDR3 DNA reads TGCGCCAGCAGCCCCCGGAGGGACAGGGGGCCCCAGCGCCCCTACAATGAGCAGTTCTTC. Full variable domain (missing parts from reference TRBV5-1 and TRBJ2-1): KAGVTQTPRYLIKTRGQQVTLSCSPISGHRSVSWYQQTPGQGLQFLFEYFSETQRNKGNFPGRFSGRQFSNSRSEMNVSTLELGDSALYLCASSPRRDRGPQRPYNEQFFGPGTRLTVL.

The V and J genes are TRBV19 and TRBJ2-3; 8 nucleotides align to TRBD1. CDR1 and CDR2 (germline): LNHDA, SQIVND (reference sequence). The V and J ends lost 3 bases and 3 bases, in that order; junction bases with no gene match: 8. The CDR3 covers 16 residues. In nucleotides, the CDR3 is TGTGCCAGTAGTATCGTCGGACAGGGAATGACAGATACGCAGTATTTT. Protein: CASSIVGQGMTDTQYF.

The gene calls are TRBV4-3 and TRBJ2-3, with a possible D match to TRBD2 (7 bases). CDR3 length: 15 residues. CDR1 is LGHNA, CDR2 YSLEER, per germline. V shed 1 base and J shed 3 bases, with 11 bases lying between them. The CDR3 reads CASSQGGGPTDTQYF. CDR3 in DNA: TGCGCCAGCAGCCAAGGGGGGGGGCCTACAGATACGCAGTATTTT.

The rearrangement uses TRBV11-2 and TRBJ1-6, with a possible D match to TRBD1 (5 bases). This CDR3 comprises 18 residues. Trimming pared 3 bases from V and 0 bases from J, leaving 15 bases between. Germline CDR1 reads SGHAT; CDR2 reads FQNNGV. CDR3 sequence (DNA): TGTGCCAGCAGCTTGGGCAGGGCGACGGCCTCCTATAATTCACCCCTCCACTTT. Translation gives CASSLGRATASYNSPLHF.

The genes are TRBV18 and TRBJ2-3; unclear D gene. Germline assignment: CDR1 KGHSH and CDR2 LQKENI. The CDR3 extends over 17 amino acids. The V end lost 6 bases, the J end lost 0 bases, and 19 bases lay between the germline ends. CDR3 protein: CASSRLSASSSTDTQYF. CDR3 coding DNA: TGTGCCAGCTCTCGTCTCAGTGCCTCCTCTAGCACAGATACGCAGTATTTT.

This clone was counted between two and nine times. CDR3 sequence (DNA): TGTGCCAGTACCTTTGGGGGGACTGGAAACACCATATATTTT. Translation gives CASTFGGTGNTIYF. This chain uses TRBV19 with TRBJ1-3, with D perhaps matching TRBD1 (5 bases). Germline loops: CDR1 LNHDA, CDR2 SQIVND (reference sequence). CDR3 length: 14 residues. The germline V and J ends were trimmed by 7 bases and 2 bases, with 12 bases remaining between them.

The gene calls are TRBV16 and TRBJ1-2; 7 bases agree with TRBD1. This CDR3 comprises 13 residues. Looked up from germline, CDR1 is KGHSY and CDR2 is FQNENV. Unmatched junction bases numbered 0, after V lost 0 bases and J lost 5 bases. CDR3 DNA: TGTGCCAGCAGCCAATCACAGGGGTATGGCTACACCTTC. Translating it yields CASSQSQGYGYTF.

The chain couples TRBV19 to TRBJ2-3; a possible D gene is TRBD1 (5 bases). Trimming stripped 5 bases from V and 3 bases from J, with 15 bases between. This CDR3 spans 15 amino acids. The germline V gene encodes CDR1 LNHDA and CDR2 SQIVND (reference sequence). Here the CDR3 DNA reads TGTGCCAGTAGTCCCGAGACAGTCGTGACAGATACGCAGTATTTT. Translated, it gives CASSPETVVTDTQYF.

The chain carries TRBV29-1 and TRBJ1-1; 7 bases line up with TRBD1. The CDR3 length is 17 residues. J gave up 0 bases and V 1 base, and 11 bases lay outside the gene matches. Germline CDR1 reads SQVTM; CDR2 reads ANQGSEA. CDR3 in amino acids: CSVEGQGEYPMNTEAFF. As DNA, the CDR3 is TGCAGCGTTGAAGGACAGGGCGAGTACCCCATGAACACTGAAGCTTTCTTT. The full variable domain, in which reference TRBV29-1 and TRBJ1-1 provide the parts outside the CDR3, is SAVISQKPSRDICQRGTSLTIQCQVDSQVTMMFWYRQQPGQSLTLIATANQGSEATYESGFVIDKFPISRPNLTFSTLTVSNMSPEDSSIYLCSVEGQGEYPMNTEAFFGQGTRLTVV.

The chain carries TRBV13 and TRBJ2-1, with 9 bases fitting TRBD1. This CDR3 region has 20 residues. Germline CDR1 and CDR2: PRHDT and FYEKMQ (reference sequence). The J segment lost 7 bases and the V segment lost 0 bases, leaving 19 bases of the junction unmatched. In nucleotides, the CDR3 is TGTGCCAGCAGCTTAGGGTCACCTTTCATCGGGACAGGGCGAGGTAATGAGCAGTTCTTC. The encoded protein is CASSLGSPFIGTGRGNEQFF.

The chain carries TRBV28 and TRBJ1-5, with D unresolved. CDR3 length: 15 amino acids. Germline CDR1 MDHEN, CDR2 SYDVKM. V lost 4 bases, J lost 0 bases, and 10 bases lay in between. DNA for the CDR3: TGTGCCAGCAGTTCCCCCCGGGGTAGCAATCAGCCCCAGCATTTT. It is translated as CASSSPRGSNQPQHF.

This chain uses TRBV7-9 with TRBJ2-7; 8 bases map to TRBD1. The CDR3 is 15 residues long. The V gene's germline CDR1 is SEHNR and CDR2 FQNEAQ (reference sequence). V was pared by 0 bases and J by 7 bases, with 8 bases of the junction left unmatched. As DNA, the CDR3 is TGTGCCAGCAGCTTAGCTCGGACAGGGCTGGAAGAGCAGTACTTC. As protein: CASSLARTGLEEQYF.

This clone was seen just once. The V gene is TRBV5-5, the J gene TRBJ1-4; D not certain. This CDR3 has 14 amino acids. In germline, CDR1 is SGHKS, CDR2 YYEKEE (reference sequence). V was shortened by 2 bases and J by 7 bases, with 12 bases between the two germline ends. Written as DNA, the CDR3 is TGTGCCAGCAGCTTCACTACAATGGGTGAAAAACTGTTTTTT. Translating gives CASSFTTMGEKLFF. Together with reference TRBV5-5 and TRBJ1-4, the CDR3 gives the full variable domain: DAGVTQSPTHLIKTRGQQVTLRCSPISGHKSVSWYQQVLGQGPQFIFQYYEKEERGRGNFPDRFSARQFPNYSSELNVNALLLGDSALYLCASSFTTMGEKLFFGSGTQLSVL.

The CDR3 is CASSQGLAGGDTQYF. The CDR3 coding sequence is TGTGCCAGCAGCCAAGGACTAGCGGGGGGAGATACGCAGTATTTT. The rearrangement links TRBV3-1 (or the pseudogene TRBV3-2) to TRBJ2-3, with TRBD2 matching 13 bases. The CDR3 sequence is 15 residues long. V dropped 1 base and J dropped 5; count of bases not matched to a gene: 0. CDR1 and CDR2 (germline): LGHDT, YNNKEL (reference sequence).

The J gene is TRBJ1-4, the V gene TRBV29-1, with D perhaps matching TRBD1 (5 bases). The CDR3 has 16 amino acids. Germline CDR1 is SQVTM and CDR2 is ANQGSEA. Deletions cut 7 bases from V and 1 base from J, with 19 bases between. The CDR3 region has the DNA TGCAGCGCTGATACGGGGGGTGTAGGAACTAATGAAAAACTGTTTTTT. Its translation: CSADTGGVGTNEKLFF.

V gene TRBV2 combines with J gene TRBJ2-5; D not resolved. The germline V gene encodes CDR1 SNHLY and CDR2 FYNNEI. This CDR3 contains 15 residues. V was trimmed by 4 bases and J by 1 base, leaving 13 bases between them. Written as DNA, the CDR3 is TGTGCCAGCAGTGGAAGAGGCACGGGCCAAGAGACCCAGTACTTC. Translating gives CASSGRGTGQETQYF.

This clone was detected a few times. This chain joins TRBV2 and TRBJ2-7; 12 bases are shared with TRBD2. Trimming removed 0 bases from V and 3 bases from J; junction bases left unmatched: 0. CDR1 SNHLY and CDR2 FYNNEI come from the germline V gene. The CDR3 runs 15 residues. This chain's CDR3 is CASSEAGLAGYEQYF. DNA of the CDR3: TGTGCCAGCAGTGAAGCGGGACTAGCGGGCTACGAGCAGTACTTC.

This sequence joins TRBV10-3 and TRBJ2-7, with TRBD1 as a possible D gene (6 bases). V lost 5 bases and J lost 3, with 23 bases in between. CDR1 and CDR2 (germline): ENHRY, SYGVKD. The CDR3 is 17 residues long. CDR3: CAISRSIGTRQGYEQYF. As DNA, the CDR3 is TGTGCCATCAGTCGCTCAATTGGGACACGCCAAGGCTACGAGCAGTACTTC.

The rearrangement uses TRBV11-2 and TRBJ1-1; D not certain. The length of the CDR3 is 13 residues. Germline CDR1 is SGHAT and CDR2 is FQNNGV. Between the trimmed V and J ends, which lost 1 base and 3 bases, there was a span of 6 bases. The CDR3 sequence: CASSLGSYTEAFF. CDR3 nucleotide sequence: TGTGCCAGCAGCTTAGGAAGCTACACTGAAGCTTTCTTT. Variable domain in full (rest from reference TRBV11-2 and TRBJ1-1): EAGVAQSPRYKIIEKRQSVAFWCNPISGHATLYWYQQILGQGPKLLIQFQNNGVVDDSQLPKDRFSAERLKGVDSTLKIQPAKLEDSAVYLCASSLGSYTEAFFGQGTRLTVV.

The genes are TRBV6-5 and TRBJ1-5; D not certain. The CDR3 consists of 16 residues. V was cut by 2 bases and J by 6 bases, with 17 bases left in between. CDR1 is MNHEY and CDR2 is SVGAGI in the germline V gene. CDR3 sequence: CASSYNPAWSGQPQHF. The DNA for the CDR3 is TGTGCCAGCAGTTACAATCCGGCTTGGTCGGGTCAGCCCCAGCATTTT.

This rearrangement joins TRBV6-2 or TRBV6-3 to TRBJ1-6; D is possibly TRBD1 (6 bases). CDR1 and CDR2 (germline): MNHEY, SVGEGT. This CDR3 region has 15 residues. Trimming shortened V by 2 bases and J by 11 bases, and 16 bases separated the two germline ends. The CDR3 protein is CASSYATIQGPPLHF. Here the CDR3 DNA reads TGTGCCAGCAGTTACGCAACAATACAGGGTCCACCCCTCCACTTT.

This chain links TRBV6-5 with TRBJ1-1; D perhaps matches TRBD1 (6 bases). Per germline, CDR1 MNHEY and CDR2 SVGAGI. The length of the CDR3 is 13 residues. V was trimmed by 7 bases and J by 3 bases, leaving 12 bases between them. The CDR3 loop is CASTGTLDTEAFF. CDR3 DNA sequence: TGTGCCAGCACCGGGACATTGGACACTGAAGCTTTCTTT.